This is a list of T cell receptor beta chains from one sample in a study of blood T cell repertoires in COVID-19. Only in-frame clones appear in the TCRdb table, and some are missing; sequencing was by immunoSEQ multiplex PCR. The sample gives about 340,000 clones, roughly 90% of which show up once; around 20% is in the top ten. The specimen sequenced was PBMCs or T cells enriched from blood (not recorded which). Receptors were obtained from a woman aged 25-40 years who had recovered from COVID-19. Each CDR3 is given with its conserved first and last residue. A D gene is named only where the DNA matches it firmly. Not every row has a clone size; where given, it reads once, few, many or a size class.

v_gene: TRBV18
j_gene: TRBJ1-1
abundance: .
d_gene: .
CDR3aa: CASSPRQVNTEAFF
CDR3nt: TGTGCCAGCTCACCTAGACAGGTGAACACTGAAGCTTTCTTT

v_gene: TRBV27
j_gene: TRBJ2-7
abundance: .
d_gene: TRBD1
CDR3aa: CASSAAGGSYEQYF
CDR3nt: TGTGCCAGCAGTGCCGCAGGGGGCTCTTACGAGCAGTACTTC

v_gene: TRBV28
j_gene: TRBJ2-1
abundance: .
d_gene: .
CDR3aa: CASSGLAGYNEQFF
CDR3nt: TGTGCCAGCAGCGGATTGGCCGGGTACAATGAGCAGTTCTTC

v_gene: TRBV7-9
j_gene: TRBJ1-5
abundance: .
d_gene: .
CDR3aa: CASRELSTHQPQHF
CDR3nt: TGTGCCTCCCGGGAGCTATCGACCCATCAGCCCCAGCATTTT

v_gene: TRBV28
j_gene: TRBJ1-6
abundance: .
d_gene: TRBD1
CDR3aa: CASSSRLTGGNSPLHF
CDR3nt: TGTGCCAGCAGTTCGCGACTGACAGGGGGGAATTCACCCCTCCACTTT

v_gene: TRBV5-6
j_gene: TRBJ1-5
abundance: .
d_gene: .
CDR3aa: CASSLIGNQPQHF
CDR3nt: TGTGCCAGCAGCTTGATCGGCAATCAGCCCCAGCATTTT

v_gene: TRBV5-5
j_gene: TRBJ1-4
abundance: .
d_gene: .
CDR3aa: CASSHPDRSFEKLFF
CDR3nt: TGTGCCAGCAGCCATCCAGACAGGTCCTTCGAAAAACTGTTTTTT

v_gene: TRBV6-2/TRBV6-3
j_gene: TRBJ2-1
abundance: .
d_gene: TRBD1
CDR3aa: CASSQPQTGNNEQFF
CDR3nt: TGTGCCAGCAGTCAACCCCAGACAGGGAATAATGAGCAGTTCTTC

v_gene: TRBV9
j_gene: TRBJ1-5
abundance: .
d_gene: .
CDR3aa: CASSVAGGQPQHF
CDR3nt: TGTGCCAGCAGCGTAGCGGGAGGTCAGCCCCAGCATTTT

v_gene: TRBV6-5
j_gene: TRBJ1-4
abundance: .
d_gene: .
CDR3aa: CASSYSSQGREKLFF
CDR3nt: TGTGCCAGCAGTTACTCGTCGCAGGGTCGGGAAAAACTGTTTTTT

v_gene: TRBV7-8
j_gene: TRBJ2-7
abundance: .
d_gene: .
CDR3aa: CAVEDSYTYEQYF
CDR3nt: TGTGCAGTCGAAGACAGTTACACCTACGAGCAGTACTTC

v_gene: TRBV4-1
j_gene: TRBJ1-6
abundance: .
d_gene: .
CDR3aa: CASSSRWEHSPLHF
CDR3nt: TGCGCCAGCAGCTCACGATGGGAGCATTCACCCCTCCACTTT

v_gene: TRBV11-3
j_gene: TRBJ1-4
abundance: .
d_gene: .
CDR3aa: CASSLSGAGNEKLFF
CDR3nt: TGTGCCAGCAGCTTATCAGGGGCCGGTAATGAAAAACTGTTTTTT

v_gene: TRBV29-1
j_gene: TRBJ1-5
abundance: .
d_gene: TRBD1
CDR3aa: CSVGGDRGQPQHF
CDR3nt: TGCAGCGTTGGGGGGGACAGGGGACAGCCCCAGCATTTT

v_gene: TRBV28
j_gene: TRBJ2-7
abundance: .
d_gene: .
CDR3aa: CASSLLPLAYDF
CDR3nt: TGTGCCAGCAGTTTACTCCCCCTCGCGTACGACTTC

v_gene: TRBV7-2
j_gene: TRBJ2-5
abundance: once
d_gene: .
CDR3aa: CASSPPGVRETQYF
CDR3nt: TGTGCCAGCAGCCCCCCAGGGGTCAGGGAGACCCAGTACTTC

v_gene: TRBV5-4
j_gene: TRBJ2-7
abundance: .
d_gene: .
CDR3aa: CASSSFSGEQYF
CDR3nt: TGTGCCAGCAGCTCATTTTCCGGCGAGCAGTACTTC

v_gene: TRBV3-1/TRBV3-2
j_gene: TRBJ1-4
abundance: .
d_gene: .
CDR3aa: CASSQGGARTNEKLFF
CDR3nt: TGTGCCAGCAGCCAAGGCGGGGCGCGAACTAATGAAAAACTGTTTTTT

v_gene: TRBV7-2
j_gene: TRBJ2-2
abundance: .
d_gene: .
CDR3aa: CASSPRTQIAGELFF
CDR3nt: TGTGCCAGCAGCCCCCGGACTCAGATCGCCGGGGAGCTGTTTTTT

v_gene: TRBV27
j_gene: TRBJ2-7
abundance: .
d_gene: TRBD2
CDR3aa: CASSFSSGLSYEQYF
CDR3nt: TGTGCCAGCAGTTTTTCTAGCGGCCTTTCCTACGAGCAGTACTTC

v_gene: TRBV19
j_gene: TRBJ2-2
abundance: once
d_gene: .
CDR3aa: CASSMLQETTGELFF
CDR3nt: TGTGCCAGTAGTATGTTACAGGAGACCACCGGGGAGCTGTTTTTT

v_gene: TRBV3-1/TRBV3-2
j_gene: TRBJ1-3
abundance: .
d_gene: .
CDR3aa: CASSQVTLGSGNTIYF
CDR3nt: TGTGCCAGCAGCCAAGTAACGTTGGGCTCTGGGAACACCATATATTTT

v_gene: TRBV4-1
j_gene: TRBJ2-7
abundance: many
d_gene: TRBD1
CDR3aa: CASSQDPGTGDYEQYF
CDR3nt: TGCGCCAGCAGCCAAGACCCCGGGACAGGGGACTACGAGCAGTACTTC

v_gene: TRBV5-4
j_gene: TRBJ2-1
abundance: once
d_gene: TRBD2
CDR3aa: CASSLTSGIDEQFF
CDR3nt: TGTGCCAGCAGCTTGACTAGCGGGATAGATGAGCAGTTCTTC

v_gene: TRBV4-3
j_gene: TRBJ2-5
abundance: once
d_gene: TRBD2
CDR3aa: CASSQRLLAGASETQYF
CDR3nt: TGCGCCAGCAGCCAACGTCTGCTAGCGGGGGCTTCAGAGACCCAGTACTTC

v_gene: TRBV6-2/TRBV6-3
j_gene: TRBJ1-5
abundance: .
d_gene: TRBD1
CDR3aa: CASSYSTGGFEPQHF
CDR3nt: TGTGCCAGCAGTTACTCAACAGGGGGCTTCGAGCCCCAGCATTTT

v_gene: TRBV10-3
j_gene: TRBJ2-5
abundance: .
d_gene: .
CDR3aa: CAISESVQETQYF
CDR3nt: TGTGCCATCAGTGAATCAGTCCAAGAGACCCAGTACTTC

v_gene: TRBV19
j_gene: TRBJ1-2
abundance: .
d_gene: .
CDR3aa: CASSPRGGYGYTF
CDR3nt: TGTGCCAGTAGTCCGAGAGGAGGCTATGGCTACACCTTC

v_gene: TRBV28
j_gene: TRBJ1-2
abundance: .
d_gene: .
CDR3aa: CASTSVGSGVYGYTF
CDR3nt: TGTGCCAGCACCTCCGTGGGGTCCGGGGTTTATGGCTACACCTTC

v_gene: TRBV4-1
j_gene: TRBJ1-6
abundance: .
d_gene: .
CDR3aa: CASSLRRDGSPLHF
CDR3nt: TGCGCCAGCAGTCTTAGGAGAGACGGTTCACCCCTCCACTTT

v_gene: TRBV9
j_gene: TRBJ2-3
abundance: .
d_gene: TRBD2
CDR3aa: CASSVPTGTSVTDTQYF
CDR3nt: TGTGCCAGCAGCGTACCCACCGGGACTAGCGTCACAGATACGCAGTATTTT

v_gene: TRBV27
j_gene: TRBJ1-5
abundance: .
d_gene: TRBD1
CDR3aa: CASSPFPGQGANQPQHF
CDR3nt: TGTGCCAGCAGTCCCTTTCCTGGGCAGGGGGCAAATCAGCCCCAGCATTTT

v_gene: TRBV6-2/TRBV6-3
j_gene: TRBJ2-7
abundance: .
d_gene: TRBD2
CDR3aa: CASSYSSAGGPYEQYF
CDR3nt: TGTGCCAGCAGTTACTCATCGGCGGGGGGGCCCTACGAGCAGTACTTC

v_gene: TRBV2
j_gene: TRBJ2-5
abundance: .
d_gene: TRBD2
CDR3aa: CASSVGGGARQETQYF
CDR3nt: TGTGCCAGCAGTGTCGGCGGGGGGGCGCGACAAGAGACCCAGTACTTC

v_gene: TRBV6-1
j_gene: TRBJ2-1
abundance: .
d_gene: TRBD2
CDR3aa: CASSERAGGNNEQFF
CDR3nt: TGTGCCAGCAGTGAAAGGGCGGGGGGGAATAATGAGCAGTTCTTC

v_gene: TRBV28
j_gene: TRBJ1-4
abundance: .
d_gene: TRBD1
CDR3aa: CASSYQTGLGEKLFF
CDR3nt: TGTGCCAGCAGTTACCAGACAGGGCTGGGAGAAAAACTGTTTTTT

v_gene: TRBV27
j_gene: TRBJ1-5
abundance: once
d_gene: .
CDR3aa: CASSFQGTPNQPQHF
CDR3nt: TGTGCCAGCAGTTTCCAGGGGACCCCCAATCAGCCCCAGCATTTT

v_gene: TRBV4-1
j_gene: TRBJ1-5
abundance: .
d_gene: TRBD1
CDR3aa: CASSQVGQGNQPQHF
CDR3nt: TGCGCCAGCAGCCAAGTTGGACAGGGGAATCAGCCCCAGCATTTT

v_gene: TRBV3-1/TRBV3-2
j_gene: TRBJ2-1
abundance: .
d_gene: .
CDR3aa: CASSQVGTGKANEQFF
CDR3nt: TGTGCCAGCAGCCAAGTTGGAACAGGGAAAGCAAACGAGCAGTTCTTC

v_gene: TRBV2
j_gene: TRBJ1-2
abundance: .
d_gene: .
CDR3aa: CATRQAGYTF
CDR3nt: TGTGCCACCAGACAGGCGGGCTACACCTTC

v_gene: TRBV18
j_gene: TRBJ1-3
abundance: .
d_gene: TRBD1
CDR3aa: CASSATTGVGNTIYF
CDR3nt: TGTGCCAGCTCAGCGACGACAGGGGTCGGAAACACCATATATTTT

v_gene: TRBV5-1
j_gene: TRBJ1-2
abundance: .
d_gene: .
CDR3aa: CASSYDRSNYGYTF
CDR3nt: TGCGCCAGCAGTTATGACAGATCCAACTATGGCTACACCTTC

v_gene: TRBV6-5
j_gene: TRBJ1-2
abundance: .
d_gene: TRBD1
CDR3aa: CASSYSGTGVAYTF
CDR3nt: TGTGCCAGCAGTTACTCTGGGACAGGGGTGGCCTACACCTTC

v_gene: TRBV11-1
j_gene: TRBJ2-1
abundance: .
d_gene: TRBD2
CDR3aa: CASSLLAETGEQFF
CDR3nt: TGTGCCAGCAGCTTACTAGCGGAGACGGGTGAGCAGTTCTTC

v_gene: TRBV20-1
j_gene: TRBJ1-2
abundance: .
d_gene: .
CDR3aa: CSASLPGLGYGYTF
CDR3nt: TGCAGTGCTAGTCTTCCGGGATTAGGCTATGGCTACACCTTC

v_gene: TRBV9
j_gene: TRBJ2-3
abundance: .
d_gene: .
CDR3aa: CASSEQGWTDTQYF
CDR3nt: TGTGCCAGCAGCGAACAGGGTTGGACAGATACGCAGTATTTT

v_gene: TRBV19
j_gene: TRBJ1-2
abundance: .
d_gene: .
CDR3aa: CASSIGTNHGYTF
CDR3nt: TGTGCCAGTAGTATAGGGACAAATCATGGCTACACCTTC

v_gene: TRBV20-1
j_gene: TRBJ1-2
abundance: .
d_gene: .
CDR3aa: CSAGGEYGYTF
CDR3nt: TGCAGTGCTGGCGGGGAATATGGCTACACCTTC

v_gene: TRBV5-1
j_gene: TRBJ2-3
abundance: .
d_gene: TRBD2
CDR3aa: CASSSGTSGGTDTQYF
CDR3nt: TGCGCCAGCAGCTCCGGGACTAGCGGGGGCACAGATACGCAGTATTTT

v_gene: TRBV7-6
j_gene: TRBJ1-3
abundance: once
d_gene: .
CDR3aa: CASSPRAGSDTGNTIYF
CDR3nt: TGTGCCAGCAGCCCTAGGGCGGGCTCCGATACTGGAAACACCATATATTTT

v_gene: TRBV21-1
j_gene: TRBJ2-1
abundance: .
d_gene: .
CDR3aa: CASSKGTGTSGNNEQFF
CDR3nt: TGTGCCAGCAGCAAGGGAACCGGGACTAGCGGTAACAATGAGCAGTTCTTC

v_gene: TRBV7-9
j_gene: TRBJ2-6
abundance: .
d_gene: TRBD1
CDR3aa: CASSSRGQGSGANVLTF
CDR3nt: TGTGCCAGCAGTTCCAGGGGACAGGGTTCTGGGGCCAACGTCCTGACTTTC